These 9 T cell receptor beta chains came from one sample sequenced in a study of blood T cell repertoires in COVID-19. Assay: immunoSEQ multiplex PCR; the TCRdb copy retains only in-frame clones and omits some. The sample shows approximately 110,000 clones, roughly 85% of them seen only once. Sample: peripheral blood. Receptors originate from a woman of 80 years or more with COVID-19, enrolled during active disease.

This sequence joins TRBV19 and TRBJ1-2; tentative D call: TRBD1 (5 bases). Germline V gives CDR1 LNHDA, CDR2 SQIVND (reference sequence). The CDR3 has 14 residues. Trimming took 3 bases from V and 8 from J, leaving 16 bases between them. The CDR3 loop reads CASSIRGSTSGYTF. Written as DNA, the CDR3 is TGTGCCAGTAGTATTAGGGGTTCCACGAGCGGCTACACCTTC.

This clone was observed a single time. This chain connects TRBV6-1 to TRBJ2-1, with 11 bases identical to TRBD2. The CDR3 runs to 14 residues. V was clipped by 1 base and J by 7 bases; unmatched bases: 0. Germline V gene data show CDR1 as MNHNS and CDR2 as SASEGT. CDR3 DNA: TGTGCCAGCAGTGAAGGGACTAGCGGGAATGAGCAGTTCTTC. Its protein is CASSEGTSGNEQFF.

The chain combines TRBV5-1 with TRBJ2-7; 8 bases agree with TRBD2. The length of the CDR3 is 15 residues. Germline assignment: CDR1 SGHRS and CDR2 YFSETQ. The junction had 12 bases not matched to a gene; V was cut back by 5 bases and J by 5 bases. The CDR3 region has the DNA TGCGCCAGCAGAGAAAGGACTAGCCCTACAGACGAGCAGTACTTC. It encodes CASRERTSPTDEQYF.

This chain joins TRBV5-1 and TRBJ1-1, with 9 nucleotides matching TRBD1. CDR1 is SGHRS, CDR2 YFSETQ, per germline. Germline trimming cut 2 bases from V and 4 bases from J; bases unmatched to any gene: 6. CDR3 size: 15 residues. In DNA, the CDR3 is TGCGCCAGCAGCTTTCTGACAGGGGGAGGCACTGAAGCTTTCTTT. Its translation is CASSFLTGGGTEAFF.

This chain joins TRBV27 and TRBJ2-1; 14 bases align to TRBD2. The V segment lost 6 bases and the J segment 6 bases; nucleotides outside the gene matches: 4. Germline CDR1 is MNHEY and CDR2 is SMNVEV (reference sequence). The CDR3 spans 15 residues. The CDR3 is CASSPGTSGGNEQFF. DNA for the CDR3: TGTGCCAGCAGCCCCGGGACTAGCGGGGGCAATGAGCAGTTCTTC.

This chain uses TRBV3-1 (or the pseudogene TRBV3-2) with TRBJ2-7, with D tentatively TRBD2 (5 bases). V was cut by 3 bases and J by 7 bases, with 10 bases left in between. Germline CDR1 LGHDT, CDR2 YNNKEL (reference sequence). CDR3 size: 12 residues. The DNA of the CDR3 is TGTGCCAGCAGCCAGCCGACGGGGGAGCAGTACTTC. Its translation: CASSQPTGEQYF.

The chain recombines TRBV7-2 with TRBJ2-7; weak D call: TRBD2 (6 bases). Between the trimmed V and J ends, which lost 7 bases and 1 base, there was a span of 17 bases. This CDR3 region has 15 residues. The germline CDR1 and CDR2 sequences are SGHTA and FQGNSA. The CDR3 loop reads CASTLGASVSYEQYF. In DNA, the CDR3 is TGTGCCAGCACCCTAGGGGCTAGCGTATCCTACGAGCAGTACTTC.

This clone was detected only once. The chain joins TRBV5-1 to TRBJ2-1, with 11 nucleotides matching TRBD1. J was trimmed by 8 bases and V by 4 bases; bases with no gene match: 8. Germline loops: CDR1 SGHRS, CDR2 YFSETQ. This CDR3 contains 15 residues. The CDR3 is CASSVLGQGVDEQFF. The CDR3 region has the DNA TGCGCCAGCAGCGTCCTGGGACAGGGGGTCGATGAGCAGTTCTTC.

The chain combines TRBV18 with TRBJ2-1; the match to TRBD2 covers 9 bases. This CDR3 contains 14 residues. The V segment lost 5 bases and the J segment 10 bases; nucleotides outside the gene matches: 9. Germline V gene data show CDR1 as KGHSH and CDR2 as LQKENI. CDR3 sequence: CASSRASGMREQFF. In DNA, the CDR3 is TGTGCCAGCTCAAGGGCTAGCGGGATGCGGGAGCAGTTCTTC.